What follows describes a single TCR beta chain. The sample is drawn from a study of blood T cell repertoires in COVID-19. As originally analysed: Reference gene primer amplification in the assay estimated nucleated cell counts. TCRdb's copy holds only in-frame clones and misses some; the assay was immunoSEQ multiplex PCR. That table supplies the V and J calls and clone size; D and trimming were determined from the DNA. This table holds approximately 61,000 clones, about 86% found once. CDR1 is SGHNT, CDR2 YYREEE, per germline (reference sequence). The V and J ends lost 0 bases and 5 bases respectively, with 9 bases between them. The CDR3 is 13 residues long.

Material: peripheral blood. The genes are TRBV5-4 and TRBJ2-7; D is ambiguous. This clonotype was sampled from a human donor in a cohort sampled during active COVID-19. The CDR3 DNA reads as TGTGCCAGCAGCTTGGGACGGGTCAACGAGCAGTACTTC. Encoded protein: CASSLGRVNEQYF.